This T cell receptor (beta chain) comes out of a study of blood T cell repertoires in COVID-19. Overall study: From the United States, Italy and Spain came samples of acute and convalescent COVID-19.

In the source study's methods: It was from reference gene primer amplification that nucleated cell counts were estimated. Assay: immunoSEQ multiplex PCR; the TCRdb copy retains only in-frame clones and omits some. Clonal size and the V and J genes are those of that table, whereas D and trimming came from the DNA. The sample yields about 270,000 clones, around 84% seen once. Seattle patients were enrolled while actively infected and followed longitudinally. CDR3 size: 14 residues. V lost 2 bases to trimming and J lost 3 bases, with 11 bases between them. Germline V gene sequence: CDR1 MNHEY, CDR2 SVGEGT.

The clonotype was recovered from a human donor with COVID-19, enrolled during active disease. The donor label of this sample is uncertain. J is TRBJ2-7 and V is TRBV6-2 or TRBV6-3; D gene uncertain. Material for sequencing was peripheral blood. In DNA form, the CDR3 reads TGTGCCAGCAGTTACATTGCGAGACTCTACGAGCAGTACTTC. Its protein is CASSYIARLYEQYF.